This entry is about one TCR beta chain. Its antigen is unidentified. TCRdb's table, derived via immunoSEQ multiplex PCR, lists solely in-frame clones and lacks some. The sample records about 68,000 clones, approximately 80% being singletons. The sample is drawn from a study of cytotoxic CD8 clonotypes in ibrutinib-treated CLL. V shed 3 bases and J shed 3 bases, with 5 bases lying between them. CDR3 size: 12 residues. Germline V lookup: CDR1 LNHDA, CDR2 SQIVND (reference sequence). Study results and limitations: A difference in sampling times existed between sustained-remission and progressing patients. Baseline clonality was higher than in age-matched healthy donors and moved in step with circulating CD8+ T-cell counts.

The chain carries TRBV19 and TRBJ1-1, with D unclear. The origin of this receptor is a human donor with chronic lymphocytic leukemia. Here the sequenced sample was PBMCs, taken at disease progression, from a patient treated with ibrutinib. The CDR3 nucleotides are TGTGCCAGTAGTATGGGTCACACTGAAGCTTTCTTT. This codes for CASSMGHTEAFF.